This T cell receptor (beta chain) appears in the sequencing data of a study of T cell responses to AZD1222 COVID-19 vaccine. Germline V CDR1 and CDR2: SGHRS, YFSETQ. The CDR3 spans 14 residues. The junction had 2 bases not matched to a gene; V was cut back by 5 bases and J by 0 bases. Only in-frame clones appear in the TCRdb table, and some are missing; sequencing was by immunoSEQ multiplex PCR. The sample records about 130,000 clones, around 90% being singletons. This clonotype originated in an adult in good health. The chain links TRBV5-1 to TRBJ2-3, with TRBD2 matching 8 bases. This specimen was peripheral blood, taken on day 0 of MenACWY control vaccination. For the CDR3, the DNA is TGCGCCAGCAGACTAGCGGCTAGCACAGATACGCAGTATTTT. Translation gives CASRLAASTDTQYF.